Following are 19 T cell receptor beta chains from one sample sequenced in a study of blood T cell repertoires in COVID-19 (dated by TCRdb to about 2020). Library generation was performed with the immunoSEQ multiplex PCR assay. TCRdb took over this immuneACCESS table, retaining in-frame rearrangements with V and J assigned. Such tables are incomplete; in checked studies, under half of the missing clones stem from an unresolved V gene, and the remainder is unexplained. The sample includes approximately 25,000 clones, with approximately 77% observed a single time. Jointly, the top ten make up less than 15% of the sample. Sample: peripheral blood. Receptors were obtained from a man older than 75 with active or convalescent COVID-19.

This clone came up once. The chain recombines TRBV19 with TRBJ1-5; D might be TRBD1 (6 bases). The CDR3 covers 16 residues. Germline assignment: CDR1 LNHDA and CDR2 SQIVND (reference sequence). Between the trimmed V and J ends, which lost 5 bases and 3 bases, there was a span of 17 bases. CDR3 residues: CASSGTRTDLNQPQHF. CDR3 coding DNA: TGTGCCAGTAGTGGGACCCGGACAGATCTCAATCAGCCCCAGCATTTT.

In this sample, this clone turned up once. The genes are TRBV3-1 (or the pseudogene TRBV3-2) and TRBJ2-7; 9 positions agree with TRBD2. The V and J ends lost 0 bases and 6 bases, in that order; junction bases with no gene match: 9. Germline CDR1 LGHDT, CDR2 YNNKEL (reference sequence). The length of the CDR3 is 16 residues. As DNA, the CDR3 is TGTGCCAGCAGCCAAGATTGGTGGCGGGGGGGCCCCGAGCAGTACTTC. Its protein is CASSQDWWRGGPEQYF.

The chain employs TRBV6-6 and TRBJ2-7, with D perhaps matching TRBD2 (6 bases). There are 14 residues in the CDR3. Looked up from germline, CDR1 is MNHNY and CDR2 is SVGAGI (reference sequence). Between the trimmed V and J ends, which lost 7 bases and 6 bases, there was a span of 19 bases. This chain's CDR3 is CASTKSEGTGEQYF. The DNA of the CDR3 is TGTGCCAGCACTAAGTCGGAGGGAACGGGCGAGCAGTACTTC.

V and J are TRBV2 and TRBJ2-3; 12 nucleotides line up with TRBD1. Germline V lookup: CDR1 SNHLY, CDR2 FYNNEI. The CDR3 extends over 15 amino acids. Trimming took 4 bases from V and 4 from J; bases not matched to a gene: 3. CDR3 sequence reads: CASSAGTGGPDTQYF. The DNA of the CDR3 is TGTGCCAGCAGTGCCGGGACAGGGGGCCCAGATACGCAGTATTTT.

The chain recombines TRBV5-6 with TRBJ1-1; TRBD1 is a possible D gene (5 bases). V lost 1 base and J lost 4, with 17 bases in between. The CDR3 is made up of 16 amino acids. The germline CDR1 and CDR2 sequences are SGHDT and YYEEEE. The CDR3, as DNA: TGTGCCAGCAGCTTGTTTGGGCAGTCCGGGGGCACTGAAGCTTTCTTT. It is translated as CASSLFGQSGGTEAFF.

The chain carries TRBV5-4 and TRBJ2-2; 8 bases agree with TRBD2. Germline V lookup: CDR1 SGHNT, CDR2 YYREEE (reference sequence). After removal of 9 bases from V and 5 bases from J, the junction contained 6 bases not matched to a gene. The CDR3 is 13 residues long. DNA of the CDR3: TGTGCCACGTCGGGGGGGCGGACCGGGGAGCTGTTTTTT. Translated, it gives CATSGGRTGELFF.

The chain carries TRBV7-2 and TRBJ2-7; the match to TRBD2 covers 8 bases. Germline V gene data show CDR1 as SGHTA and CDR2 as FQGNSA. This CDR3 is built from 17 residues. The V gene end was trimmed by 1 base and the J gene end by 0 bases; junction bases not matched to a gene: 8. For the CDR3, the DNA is TGTGCCAGCAGCTTAGGAGGGGCGGGGGGTCCCTCCTACGAGCAGTACTTC. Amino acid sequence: CASSLGGAGGPSYEQYF.

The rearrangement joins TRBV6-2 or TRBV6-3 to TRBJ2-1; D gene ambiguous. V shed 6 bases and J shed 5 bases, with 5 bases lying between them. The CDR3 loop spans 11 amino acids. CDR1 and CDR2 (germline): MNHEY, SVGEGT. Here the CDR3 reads CASSHNNEQFF. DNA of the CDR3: TGTGCCAGCAGCCACAACAATGAGCAGTTCTTC.

The CDR3 loop is CASNQGAGSYNEQFF. CDR3 coding DNA: TGTGCCAGCAACCAGGGGGCCGGCTCCTACAATGAGCAGTTCTTC. J is TRBJ2-1 and V is TRBV7-8, with 8 bases that match TRBD1. CDR1 and CDR2 from the germline V gene are SGHVS and FQNEAQ. The CDR3 totals 15 residues. V trimming: 7 bases; J trimming: 0 bases; junction bases outside the gene matches: 5.

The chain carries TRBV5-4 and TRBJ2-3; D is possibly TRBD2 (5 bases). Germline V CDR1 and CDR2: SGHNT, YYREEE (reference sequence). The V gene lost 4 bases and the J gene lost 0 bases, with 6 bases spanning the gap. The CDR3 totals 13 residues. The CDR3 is CASSRTSTDTQYF. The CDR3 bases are TGTGCCAGCAGCCGGACTAGCACAGATACGCAGTATTTT.

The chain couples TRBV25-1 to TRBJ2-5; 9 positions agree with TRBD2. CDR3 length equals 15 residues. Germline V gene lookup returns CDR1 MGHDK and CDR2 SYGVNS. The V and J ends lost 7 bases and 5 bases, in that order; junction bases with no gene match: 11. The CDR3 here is CASTLGTSLRETQYF. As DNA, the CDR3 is TGTGCCAGCACCCTGGGGACTAGCCTTCGCGAGACCCAGTACTTC.

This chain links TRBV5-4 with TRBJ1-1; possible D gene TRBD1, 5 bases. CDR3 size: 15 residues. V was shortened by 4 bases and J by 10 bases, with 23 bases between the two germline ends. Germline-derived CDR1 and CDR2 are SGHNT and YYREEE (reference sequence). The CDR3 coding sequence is TGTGCCAGCAGCACCCAAGCCGGATCTGGGAGGGGAGCTTTCTTT. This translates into CASSTQAGSGRGAFF.

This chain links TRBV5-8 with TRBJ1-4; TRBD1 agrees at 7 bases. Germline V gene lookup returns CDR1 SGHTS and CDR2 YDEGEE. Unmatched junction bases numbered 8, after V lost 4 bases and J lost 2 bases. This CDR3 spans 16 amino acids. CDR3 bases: TGTGCCAGCAGCCTAAACAGGGGATCCACTAATGAAAAACTGTTTTTT. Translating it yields CASSLNRGSTNEKLFF.

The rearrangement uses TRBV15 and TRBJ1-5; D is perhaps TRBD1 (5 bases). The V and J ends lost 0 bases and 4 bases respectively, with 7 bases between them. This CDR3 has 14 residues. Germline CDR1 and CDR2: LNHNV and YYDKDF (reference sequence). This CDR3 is CATSRETANQPQHF. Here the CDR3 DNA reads TGTGCCACCAGCAGAGAGACAGCTAATCAGCCCCAGCATTTT.

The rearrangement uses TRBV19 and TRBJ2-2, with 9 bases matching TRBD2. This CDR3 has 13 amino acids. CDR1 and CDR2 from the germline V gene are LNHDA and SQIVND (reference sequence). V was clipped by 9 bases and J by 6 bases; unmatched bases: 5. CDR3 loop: CASGLARAGELFF. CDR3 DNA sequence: TGTGCCAGCGGACTAGCGAGGGCCGGGGAGCTGTTTTTT.

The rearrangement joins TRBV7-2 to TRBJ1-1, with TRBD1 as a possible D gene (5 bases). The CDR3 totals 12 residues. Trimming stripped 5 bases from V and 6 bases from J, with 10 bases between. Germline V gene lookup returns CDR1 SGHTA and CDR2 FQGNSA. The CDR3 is CASSVQGSEAFF. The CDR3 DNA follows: TGTGCCAGCAGCGTGCAGGGCTCTGAAGCTTTCTTT.

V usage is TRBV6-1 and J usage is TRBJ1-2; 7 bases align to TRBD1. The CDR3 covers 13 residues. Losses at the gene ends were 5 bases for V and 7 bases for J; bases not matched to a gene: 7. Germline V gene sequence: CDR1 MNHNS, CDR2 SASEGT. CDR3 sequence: CASSSRQGSGYTF. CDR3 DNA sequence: TGTGCCAGCAGTTCCAGACAGGGTAGTGGCTACACCTTC.

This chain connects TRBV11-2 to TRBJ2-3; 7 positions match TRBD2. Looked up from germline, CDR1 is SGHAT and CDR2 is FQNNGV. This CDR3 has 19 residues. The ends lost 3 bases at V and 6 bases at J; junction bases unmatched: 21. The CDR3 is CASSFKIRPSGSSGDTQYF. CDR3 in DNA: TGTGCCAGCAGCTTTAAAATCCGTCCTAGCGGCTCCTCAGGGGATACGCAGTATTTT.

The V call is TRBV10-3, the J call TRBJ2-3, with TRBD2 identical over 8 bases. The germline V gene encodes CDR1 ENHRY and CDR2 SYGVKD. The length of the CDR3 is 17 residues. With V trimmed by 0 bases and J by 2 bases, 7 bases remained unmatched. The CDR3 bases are TGTGCCATCAGTGAGTCGATAAGTAGCGGGGACACAGATACGCAGTATTTT. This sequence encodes CAISESISSGDTDTQYF.